Reported below is one T cell receptor beta chain. The entry originates in a study of blood T cell repertoires in COVID-19. This table comes from immunoSEQ multiplex PCR, and its TCRdb copy is limited to in-frame clones, with some not included. The repertoire holds approximately 110,000 clones, with approximately 89% as singletons. After removal of 6 bases from V and 6 bases from J, the junction contained 5 bases not matched to a gene. Germline V gene lookup returns CDR1 MDHEN and CDR2 SYDVKM. The length of the CDR3 is 13 residues. The sequence was collected from a woman aged 80 or over with COVID-19, enrolled during active disease. Sequencing was done on a sample of peripheral blood. The chain uses TRBV28 and TRBJ1-2; TRBD1 aligns across 9 bases. The CDR3 DNA sequence: TGTGCCAGCAGACTACAGGGGGCTCATGGCTACACCTTC. Its translation: CASRLQGAHGYTF.